A single sample is the source of the 10 T cell receptor beta chains below, sequenced in a study of T cells in tuberculosis (dated by TCRdb to between 2018 and 2020). Libraries came from the immunoSEQ multiplex PCR assay. The table was pulled from immuneACCESS by TCRdb, which kept in-frame rearrangements only. Such tables lose some clones; where checked, under half of the loss comes from unresolved V genes, and the rest has no known cause. This sample has some 31,000 clones in its table, and approximately 89% of those were observed once. Roughly 2.2% of the sample goes to the ten largest clones. The sequencing input was PBMCs. Receptor source: a donor aged 10 to 29 with latent tuberculosis or without tuberculosis infection.

This chain uses TRBV2 with TRBJ1-4, with TRBD1 identical over 7 bases. Germline CDR1 is SNHLY and CDR2 is FYNNEI. This CDR3 is 14 amino acids long. With V trimmed by 6 bases and J by 8 bases, 9 bases remained unmatched. Written as DNA, the CDR3 is TGTGCCAGCAGCCGCCAGAAGACAGGGGAAAAACTGTTTTTT. Encoded protein: CASSRQKTGEKLFF.

The genes are TRBV7-3 and TRBJ2-2, with 10 positions matching TRBD1. Germline V gene sequence: CDR1 SGHTA, CDR2 FQGTGA. This CDR3 has 17 residues. Trimming at V came to 5 bases and at J to 7 bases, leaving 13 bases not matched to a gene. CDR3 loop: CASSPNPDRGQGGELFF. Written as DNA, the CDR3 is TGTGCCAGCAGCCCAAATCCCGACAGGGGGCAGGGCGGGGAGCTGTTTTTT. The variable domain in full, completed from reference TRBV7-3 and TRBJ2-2, reads GAGVSQTPSNKVTEKGKYVELRCDPISGHTALYWYRQSLGQGPEFLIYFQGTGAADDSGLPNDRFFAVRPEGSVSTLKIQRTERGDSAVYLCASSPNPDRGQGGELFFGEGSRLTVL.

The chain uses TRBV7-2 and TRBJ2-7, with a weak D call TRBD1 (5 bases). The CDR3 is 16 amino acids. The germline gives CDR1 SGHTA, CDR2 FQGNSA. V dropped 0 bases and J dropped 4 bases, with 16 bases sitting between them. This CDR3 reads CASSLATARMAYEQYF. CDR3 nucleotides: TGTGCCAGCAGCTTAGCGACAGCGAGAATGGCTTACGAGCAGTACTTC.

The rearrangement uses TRBV7-2 and TRBJ2-5; D gene ambiguous. Trimming left V 5 bases short and J 4 bases short, with 8 bases between. This CDR3 comprises 12 residues. Germline lookup yields CDR1 SGHTA and CDR2 FQGNSA. CDR3: CASSPLRETQYF. CDR3 bases: TGTGCCAGCAGCCCTCTCCGAGAGACCCAGTACTTC.

J is TRBJ2-5 and V is TRBV14; D unclear. The V end lost 6 bases, the J end lost 4 bases, and 15 bases lay between the germline ends. Per germline, CDR1 SGHDN and CDR2 FVKESK. The CDR3 loop spans 14 amino acids. CDR3 protein: CASSSSLMLETQYF. CDR3 nucleotide sequence: TGTGCCAGCAGTTCGAGCCTGATGTTAGAGACCCAGTACTTC.

This chain joins TRBV27 and TRBJ2-6; D not resolved. This CDR3 is built from 15 residues. The V gene's germline CDR1 is MNHEY and CDR2 SMNVEV (reference sequence). Trimming cost V 3 bases and J 0 bases, with 6 bases left between them. This CDR3 reads CASSFYYSGANVLTF. CDR3 coding DNA: TGTGCCAGCAGTTTTTACTACTCTGGGGCCAACGTCCTGACTTTC.

The chain carries TRBV9 and TRBJ2-2, with TRBD2 matching 16 bases. The CDR3 is made up of 18 amino acids. Trimming at V came to 3 bases and at J to 1 base, leaving 3 bases not matched to a gene. Germline loops: CDR1 SGDLS, CDR2 YYNGEE. For the CDR3, the DNA is TGTGCCAGCAGCGCGGGACTAGCGGGAGGGGGGAACACCGGGGAGCTGTTTTTT. Translation gives CASSAGLAGGGNTGELFF.

The chain carries TRBV7-9 and TRBJ1-3; the match to TRBD1 covers 8 bases. The CDR3 sequence is 17 residues long. CDR1 and CDR2 from the germline V gene are SEHNR and FQNEAQ (reference sequence). V trimming: 1 base; J trimming: 0 bases; junction bases outside the gene matches: 5. This chain's CDR3 is CASSLGDRPFSGNTIYF. For the CDR3, the DNA is TGTGCCAGCAGCTTAGGGGACAGGCCCTTCTCTGGAAACACCATATATTTT.

This chain connects TRBV10-3 to TRBJ1-1; TRBD1 might be the D (5 bases). Germline loops: CDR1 ENHRY, CDR2 SYGVKD. The CDR3 runs 13 residues. V lost 6 bases and J lost 1, with 9 bases in between. The CDR3 reads CAISLTGNTEAFF. As DNA, the CDR3 is TGTGCCATCAGCCTAACAGGGAACACTGAAGCTTTCTTT.

The V and J genes are TRBV6-5 and TRBJ1-1; 8 bases are a match to TRBD1. V shed 3 bases and J 11 bases; nucleotides not matched to a gene: 8. Germline V lookup: CDR1 MNHEY, CDR2 SVGAGI. The CDR3 has 13 amino acids. The CDR3, as DNA: TGTGCCAGCAGTTATACTCAGGGGGCGGGCGCTTTCTTT. Translating gives CASSYTQGAGAFF.